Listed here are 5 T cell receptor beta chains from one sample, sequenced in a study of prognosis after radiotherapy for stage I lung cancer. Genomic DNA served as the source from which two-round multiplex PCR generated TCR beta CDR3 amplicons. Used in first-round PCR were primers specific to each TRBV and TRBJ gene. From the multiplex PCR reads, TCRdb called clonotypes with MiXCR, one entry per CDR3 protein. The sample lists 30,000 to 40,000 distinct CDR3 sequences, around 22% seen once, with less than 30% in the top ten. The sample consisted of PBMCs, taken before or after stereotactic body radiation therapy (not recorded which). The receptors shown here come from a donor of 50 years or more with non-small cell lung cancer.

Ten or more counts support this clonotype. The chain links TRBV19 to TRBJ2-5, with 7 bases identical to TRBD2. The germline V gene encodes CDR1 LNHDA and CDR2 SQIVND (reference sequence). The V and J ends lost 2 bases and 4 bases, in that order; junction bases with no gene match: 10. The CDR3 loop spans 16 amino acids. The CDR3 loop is CASSIMGSGGGETQYF. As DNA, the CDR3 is TGTGCCAGTAGTATAATGGGCTCGGGAGGTGGAGAGACCCAGTACTTC.

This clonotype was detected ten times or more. DNA for the CDR3: TGTGCCAGCAGCCGGGGACCACCCGGGACTAGCGGGGGCAGCACAGATACGCAGTATTTT. It encodes CASSRGPPGTSGGSTDTQYF. This chain joins TRBV4-2 and TRBJ2-3; 14 positions agree with TRBD2. V was pared by 4 bases and J by 0 bases, with 12 bases of the junction left unmatched. CDR3 size: 20 residues. The germline V gene encodes CDR1 LGHNA and CDR2 YNFKEQ.

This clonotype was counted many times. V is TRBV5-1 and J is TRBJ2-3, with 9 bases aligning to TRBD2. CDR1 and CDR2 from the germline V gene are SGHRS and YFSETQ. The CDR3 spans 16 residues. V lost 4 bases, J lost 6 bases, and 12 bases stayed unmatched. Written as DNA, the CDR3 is TGCGCCAGCAGCATGGGTAGCGGGAGTTTAAGTGATACGCAGTATTTT. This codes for CASSMGSGSLSDTQYF.

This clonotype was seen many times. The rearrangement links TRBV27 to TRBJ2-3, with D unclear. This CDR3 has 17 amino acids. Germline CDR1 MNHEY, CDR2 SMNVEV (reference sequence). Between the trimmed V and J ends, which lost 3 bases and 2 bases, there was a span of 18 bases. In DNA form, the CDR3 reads TGTGCCAGCAGTTTTCAATGGAATCCAACGCTCACAGATACGCAGTATTTT. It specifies CASSFQWNPTLTDTQYF.

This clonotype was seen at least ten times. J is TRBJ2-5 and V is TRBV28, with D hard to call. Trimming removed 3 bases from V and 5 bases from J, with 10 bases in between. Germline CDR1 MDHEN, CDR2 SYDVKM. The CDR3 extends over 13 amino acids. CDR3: CASSFQAEETQYF. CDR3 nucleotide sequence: TGTGCCAGCAGTTTTCAGGCGGAGGAGACCCAGTACTTC.